Detailed here is one T cell receptor (beta chain). V lost 10 bases and J lost 5, with 14 bases in between. The CDR3 loop spans 13 amino acids. Measured with immunoSEQ multiplex PCR; TCRdb has only the in-frame clones, and not every one. This sample yields around 56,000 clones, of which roughly 94% are seen a single time; over 2% belongs to the top ten. The sample originates from a study of T cell changes during pregnancy in multiple sclerosis. V gene TRBV23-1 combines with J gene TRBJ2-2; tentative D call: TRBD1 (5 bases). TRBV23-1 is an ORF for which the function is uncertain. The sequences come from CD8+ T cells from peripheral blood mononuclear cells, collected after pregnancy. The clonotype comes from a female donor with multiple sclerosis, enrolled in a pregnancy study. The CDR3 coding sequence is TGCGCCAAGGCAGGGAAAAGGACCGGGGAGCTGTTTTTT. Its protein product is CAKAGKRTGELFF.